The next 20 T cell receptor beta chains were all read from a single sample in a study of T-cell memory formation after mild COVID-19. TCRdb analysed the 5' RACE reads with MiXCR anew, one entry per CDR3 protein. The table lists roughly 250,000 distinct CDR3 sequences, about a sixth of them singletons, with 22% in the top ten. Sequences were obtained from PBMCs or a T cell subset sorted from them (not recorded which). These receptor sequences come from a man in his late teens or twenties who had mild COVID-19 (a few samples of this study predate the infection). Cell type and time point are not known.

The CDR3 loop reads CASSRGRPLETQYF. CDR3 bases: TGTGCCTCCTCCCGTGGGCGGCCCCTCGAAACGCAGTATTTT. The V gene is TRBV2, the J gene TRBJ2-3; the D is unclear. The V gene lost 11 bases and the J gene lost 9 bases, with 24 bases spanning the gap. Germline V gene data show CDR1 as SNHLY and CDR2 as FYNNEI. This CDR3 contains 14 residues.

This clonotype was seen a few times. V gene TRBV6-5 combines with J gene TRBJ2-7, with 8 positions matching TRBD1. CDR3 length: 14 residues. Per germline, CDR1 MNHEY and CDR2 SVGAGI. Trimming cost V 4 bases and J 4 bases; bases outside gene matches: 6. DNA for the CDR3: TGTGCCAGCAGTTCCCCGACAGGGGAATACGAGCAGTACTTC. Translated: CASSSPTGEYEQYF.

The chain joins TRBV5-1 to TRBJ1-2, with D unclear. Looked up from germline, CDR1 is SGHRS and CDR2 is YFSETQ. Trimming cost V 4 bases and J 4 bases, with 14 bases left between them. This CDR3 region has 14 residues. The chain's CDR3 is CASSSGLFGYGYTF. The CDR3 nucleotides are TGCGCCAGCAGCAGCGGCTTGTTCGGCTATGGCTACACCTTC.

This clonotype has more than one count but fewer than ten. The chain carries TRBV5-1 and TRBJ1-2; a weak D match, TRBD1 (6 bases). Germline V gives CDR1 SGHRS, CDR2 YFSETQ. V lost 5 bases and J 4 bases, leaving 18 bases between the germline ends. The CDR3 length is 15 residues. DNA for the CDR3: TGCGCCAGCAGGGACAGCTCCGCTGGGGGCTATGGCTACACCTTC. Translated: CASRDSSAGGYGYTF. Full variable domain (rest looked up from reference TRBV5-1 and TRBJ1-2): KAGVTQTPRYLIKTRGQQVTLSCSPISGHRSVSWYQQTPGQGLQFLFEYFSETQRNKGNFPGRFSGRQFSNSRSEMNVSTLELGDSALYLCASRDSSAGGYGYTFGSGTRLTVV.

The rearrangement links TRBV7-2 to TRBJ1-1; D remains unclear. Germline V lookup: CDR1 SGHTA, CDR2 FQGNSA. This CDR3 comprises 12 residues. V gave up 6 bases and J gave up 2 bases, with 7 bases separating them. The CDR3 is CASRIKNTEAFF. In nucleotides, the CDR3 is TGTGCCAGCAGAATCAAAAACACTGAAGCTTTCTTT.

The rearrangement links TRBV12-3 or TRBV12-4 to TRBJ2-5; D might be TRBD1 (5 bases). The length of the CDR3 is 12 residues. The V end lost 8 bases, the J end lost 1 base, and 8 bases lay between the germline ends. In DNA, the CDR3 is TGTGCCAGCGGCCAGGGCCAAGAGACCCAGTACTTC. It codes for CASGQGQETQYF.

V usage is TRBV29-1 and J usage is TRBJ1-2; D is unclear. The CDR3 consists of 12 residues. CDR1 and CDR2 (germline): SQVTM, ANQGSEA. With 5 bases removed from V and 8 bases from J, the gap between germline ends came to 15 bases. CDR3 residues: CSVPDEISGYTF. CDR3 nucleotides: TGCAGCGTTCCCGACGAGATAAGCGGCTACACCTTC. The variable domain in full, completed from reference TRBV29-1 and TRBJ1-2, reads SAVISQKPSRDICQRGTSLTIQCQVDSQVTMMFWYRQQPGQSLTLIATANQGSEATYESGFVIDKFPISRPNLTFSTLTVSNMSPEDSSIYLCSVPDEISGYTFGSGTRLTVV.

This clonotype occurred many times. The chain joins TRBV4-1 to TRBJ2-4, with 7 bases fitting TRBD2. V lost 2 bases to trimming and J lost 6 bases; unmatched junction nucleotides: 7. The V gene's germline CDR1 is MGHRA and CDR2 YSYEKL. This CDR3 is 15 amino acids long. Written as DNA, the CDR3 is TGCGCCAGCAGCCAACATGGACTAGGAGTAAACATTCAGTACTTC. Translated, it gives CASSQHGLGVNIQYF.

The chain employs TRBV20-1 and TRBJ2-3; no definite D call. Germline V gene data show CDR1 as DFQATT and CDR2 as SNEGSKA (reference sequence). V was cut by 5 bases and J by 0 bases, with 15 bases left in between. The CDR3 has 15 residues. CDR3 in amino acids: CSALAHVRSTDTQYF. In nucleotides, the CDR3 is TGCAGTGCTCTCGCGCACGTTCGTAGCACAGATACGCAGTATTTT.

This clonotype was seen more than once but under ten times. The chain uses TRBV19 and TRBJ1-2; 8 bases align to TRBD1. This CDR3 is built from 12 residues. CDR1 and CDR2 (germline): LNHDA, SQIVND (reference sequence). V dropped 6 bases and J dropped 5; count of bases not matched to a gene: 2. DNA of the CDR3: TGTGCCAGTAGGGGACAGGCGTATGGCTACACCTTC. This codes for CASRGQAYGYTF.

This chain links TRBV6-2 or TRBV6-3 with TRBJ1-1; weak D call: TRBD1 (6 bases). This CDR3 is built from 12 residues. The V end lost 6 bases, the J end lost 7 bases, and 12 bases lay between the germline ends. The germline gives CDR1 MNHEY, CDR2 SVGEGT. CDR3 nucleotides: TGTGCCAGCAGAAGACAGGACCATGAAGCTTTCTTT. Its protein is CASRRQDHEAFF.

This rearrangement joins TRBV27 to TRBJ1-1; the D gene is possibly TRBD1 (5 bases). The germline V and J ends were trimmed by 10 bases and 2 bases, with 23 bases remaining between them. CDR3 length equals 16 residues. Per germline, CDR1 MNHEY and CDR2 SMNVEV (reference sequence). The CDR3 is CATSLRARAYNTEAFF. In nucleotides, the CDR3 is TGTGCCACCTCACTCCGGGCCAGGGCCTACAACACTGAAGCTTTCTTT.

The chain couples TRBV7-9 to TRBJ2-1; D may be TRBD2 (6 bases). Germline V gives CDR1 SEHNR, CDR2 FQNEAQ (reference sequence). The CDR3 has 15 residues. Trimming took off 5 bases at V and 10 bases at J, with 21 bases between the two ends. The CDR3 sequence: CASSDNPGGYVEQFF. CDR3 nucleotide sequence: TGTGCCAGCAGCGACAACCCCGGGGGATACGTGGAGCAGTTCTTC.

This clonotype has just a few counts. The chain employs TRBV5-1 and TRBJ2-3; D is possibly TRBD2 (7 bases). V lost 4 bases and J 1 base, leaving 22 bases between the germline ends. Germline V lookup: CDR1 SGHRS, CDR2 YFSETQ. This CDR3 region has 18 residues. For the CDR3, the DNA is TGCGCCAGCAGCCCGTCCCCCCCGGGCGGGGGCCGCACAGATACGCAGTATTTT. Translated, it gives CASSPSPPGGGRTDTQYF.

The chain is built from TRBV12-3 or TRBV12-4 and TRBJ2-3; D remains unclear. V lost 3 bases to trimming and J lost 1 base, with 11 bases between them. CDR3 length: 15 amino acids. DNA of the CDR3: TGTGCCAGCAGTTTTAGCCAGGCCGGCACAGATACGCAGTATTTT. Its translation is CASSFSQAGTDTQYF.

The sample holds many counts of this clonotype. The gene calls are TRBV4-2 and TRBJ2-5; 9 nucleotides line up with TRBD1. Germline V lookup: CDR1 LGHNA, CDR2 YNFKEQ. With V trimmed by 1 base and J by 3 bases, 0 bases remained unmatched. The CDR3 contains 14 residues. CDR3 sequence: CASSQGQGEETQYF. Written as DNA, the CDR3 is TGTGCCAGCAGCCAAGGACAGGGGGAAGAGACCCAGTACTTC.

Worth noting for this clonotype: The junction differs from germline at one of its ends, possibly a read error. The chain joins TRBV20-1 to TRBJ1-5, with 9 bases aligning to TRBD1. The V gene's germline CDR1 is DFQATT and CDR2 SNEGSKA (reference sequence). This CDR3 is 19 amino acids long. The CDR3 is CSARAPGTGSGYSNQPQHF. The CDR3 DNA reads as TGTAGTGCTAGAGCCCCCGGGACAGGGTCTGGGTATAGCAATCAGCCCCAGCATTTT.

The chain couples TRBV7-2 to TRBJ2-4; 9 nucleotides align to TRBD1. CDR3 length: 14 residues. Germline assignment: CDR1 SGHTA and CDR2 FQGNSA. The trim removed 4 bases at V and 6 bases at J, leaving 4 bases unmatched. CDR3 nucleotides: TGTGCCAGCAGCTCTACGACAGGGGGAAACATTCAGTACTTC. This translates into CASSSTTGGNIQYF.

Only a few counts were recorded for this clonotype. The J gene is TRBJ2-1, the V gene TRBV7-9; D not resolved. From germline, CDR1 is SEHNR and CDR2 FQNEAQ (reference sequence). Between the trimmed V and J ends, which lost 2 bases and 8 bases, there was a span of 10 bases. The CDR3 sequence is 13 residues long. The CDR3 protein is CASSLSGSDEQFF. In nucleotides, the CDR3 is TGTGCCAGCAGCTTAAGTGGGTCCGATGAGCAGTTCTTC. The variable domain in full, with the rest retrieved from reference TRBV7-9 and TRBJ2-1, is DTGVSQNPRHKITKRGQNVTFRCDPISEHNRLYWYRQTLGQGPEFLTYFQNEAQLEKSRLLSDRFSAERPKGSFSTLEIQRTEQGDSAMYLCASSLSGSDEQFFGPGTRLTVL.

This chain joins TRBV6-5 and TRBJ1-2; D remains ambiguous. Looked up from germline, CDR1 is MNHEY and CDR2 is SVGAGI. The germline V and J ends were trimmed by 0 bases and 4 bases, with 15 bases remaining between them. This CDR3 is built from 16 residues. The CDR3 spells CASSYSHEDTFYGYTF. DNA for the CDR3: TGTGCCAGCAGTTACTCCCACGAAGACACCTTCTATGGCTACACCTTC.